A selection of T cell receptor beta chains follows, all from one sample in a study of spatial heterogeneity in lung cancer. One entry per CDR3 protein, called by TCRdb with MiXCR from the 5' RACE reads. Of over 85,000 distinct CDR3 sequences listed, 19% are singletons. The material sequenced was PBMCs, taken at follow-up. The origin of the receptors is a male donor with early-stage non-small cell lung cancer. The CDR3 runs from the conserved cysteine through the conserved F or W. The D gene is left open where the match is weak. Where a row states a size, it is once, few, many or the class of an expanded clone; other rows omit it.

size	J	V	D	DNA	CDR3
NA	TRBJ1-1	TRBV4-3	NA	TGCGCCAGCATCGGGAGAAACACTGAAGCTTTCTTT	CASIGRNTEAFF
many	TRBJ1-5	TRBV18	NA	TGTGCCAGCTCACCAACTGACAGCAATCAGCCCCAGCATTTT	CASSPTDSNQPQHF
NA	TRBJ2-3	TRBV20-1	TRBD2	TGCAGTGCTAGCAAATTTCCTACGGCGGGGGAGCAGTATTTT	CSASKFPTAGEQYF
NA	TRBJ1-3	TRBV7-8	NA	TGTGCCAGCAGCTTAAGTCAGGGTTCTGGAAACACCATATATTTT	CASSLSQGSGNTIYF
NA	TRBJ1-2	TRBV20-1	NA	TGCAGTGCTAGTGGCCCCAGACTCTCAGCTAACTATGGCTACACCTTC	CSASGPRLSANYGYTF
NA	TRBJ2-1	TRBV7-7	TRBD2	TGTGCCAGCAGCTTATCCCCCCTAGCGGGAGGTCTGGATGAGCAGTTCTTC	CASSLSPLAGGLDEQFF
few	TRBJ1-1	TRBV2	NA	TGTGCCAGCAGTGAAGAAACTGAAGCTTTCTTT	CASSEETEAFF
few	TRBJ1-2	TRBV29-1	NA	TGCAGCGTTGAAGTTCCTGTGGGGACGCACTTATGGGGCTACACCTTC	CSVEVPVGTHLWGYTF
NA	TRBJ2-1	TRBV7-2	NA	TGTGCCAGCAGCTTTTTTTCTGATGAGCAGTTCTTC	CASSFFSDEQFF
few	TRBJ1-3	TRBV7-2	NA	TGTGCCAGCAGCTCTCCCCGGAATGGAAACACCATATATTTT	CASSSPRNGNTIYF
NA	TRBJ2-3	TRBV5-4	TRBD2	TGTGCCAGCAGCTCGGCTAGCGGACTCACAGATACGCAGTATTTT	CASSSASGLTDTQYF
NA	TRBJ1-2	TRBV20-1	TRBD1	TGCAGTGCTGGTCGGACAGGGGGTGGCTACACCTTC	CSAGRTGGGYTF
few	TRBJ1-3	TRBV12-3/TRBV12-4	NA	TGTGCCAGCACCGTCAGGGAGAGAGCTGGAAACACCATATATTTT	CASTVRERAGNTIYF
NA	TRBJ2-1	TRBV4-1	TRBD2	TGCGCCAGCAGCCAAGACGCTAGCGGGGGAAATGAGCAGTTCTTC	CASSQDASGGNEQFF
few	TRBJ1-5	TRBV7-2	TRBD1	TGTGCCAGCAGCTTTCGGGACAGGGGGCGTCATCAGCCCCAGCATTTT	CASSFRDRGRHQPQHF